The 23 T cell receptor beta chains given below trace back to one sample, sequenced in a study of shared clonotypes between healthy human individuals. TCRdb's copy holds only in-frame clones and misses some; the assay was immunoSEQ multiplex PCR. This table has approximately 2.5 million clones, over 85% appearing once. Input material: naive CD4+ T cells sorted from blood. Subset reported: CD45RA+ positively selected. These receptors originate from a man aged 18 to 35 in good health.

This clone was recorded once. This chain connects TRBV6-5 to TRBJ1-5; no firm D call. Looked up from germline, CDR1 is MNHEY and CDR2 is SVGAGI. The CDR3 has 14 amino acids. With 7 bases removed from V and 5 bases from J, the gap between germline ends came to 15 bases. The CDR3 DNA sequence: TGTGCCAGCAATCGGGGAGGACCCGATCAGCCCCAGCATTTT. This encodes CASNRGGPDQPQHF.

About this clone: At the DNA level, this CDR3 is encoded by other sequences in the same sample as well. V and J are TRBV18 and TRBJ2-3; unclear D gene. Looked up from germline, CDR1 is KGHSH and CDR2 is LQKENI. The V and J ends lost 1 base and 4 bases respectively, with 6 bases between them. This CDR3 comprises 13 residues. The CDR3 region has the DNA TGTGCCAGCTCACCACTTAGCTCAGATACGCAGTATTTT. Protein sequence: CASSPLSSDTQYF.

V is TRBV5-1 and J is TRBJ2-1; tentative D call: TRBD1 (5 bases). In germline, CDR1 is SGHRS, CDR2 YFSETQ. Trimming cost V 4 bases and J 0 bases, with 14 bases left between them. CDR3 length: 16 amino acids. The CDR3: CASSTLAGSSYNEQFF. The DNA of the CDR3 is TGCGCCAGCAGCACCCTTGCAGGGTCCTCCTACAATGAGCAGTTCTTC.

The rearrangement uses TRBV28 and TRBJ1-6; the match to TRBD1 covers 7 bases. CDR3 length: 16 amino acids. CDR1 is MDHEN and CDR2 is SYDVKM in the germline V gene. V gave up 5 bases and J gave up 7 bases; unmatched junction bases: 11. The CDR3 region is CASSPLGGGTNSPLHF. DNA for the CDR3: TGTGCCAGCAGTCCCCTTGGAGGGGGCACGAATTCACCCCTCCACTTT. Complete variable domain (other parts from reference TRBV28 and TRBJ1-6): DVKVTQSSRYLVKRTGEKVFLECVQDMDHENMFWYRQDPGLGLRLIYFSYDVKMKEKGDIPEGYSVSREKKERFSLILESASTNQTSMYLCASSPLGGGTNSPLHFGNGTRLTVT.

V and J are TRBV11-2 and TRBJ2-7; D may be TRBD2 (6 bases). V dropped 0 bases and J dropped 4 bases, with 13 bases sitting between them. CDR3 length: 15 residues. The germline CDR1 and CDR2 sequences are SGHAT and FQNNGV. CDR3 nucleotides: TGTGCCAGCAGCTTAGAGGAGGGGCAGGTTTACGAGCAGTACTTC. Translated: CASSLEEGQVYEQYF.

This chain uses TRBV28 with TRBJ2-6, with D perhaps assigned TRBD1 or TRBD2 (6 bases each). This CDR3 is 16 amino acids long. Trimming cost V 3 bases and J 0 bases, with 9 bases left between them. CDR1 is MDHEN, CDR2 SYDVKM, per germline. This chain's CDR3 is CASSLGGPSGANVLTF. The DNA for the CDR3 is TGTGCCAGCAGTTTGGGGGGCCCCTCTGGGGCCAACGTCCTGACTTTC.

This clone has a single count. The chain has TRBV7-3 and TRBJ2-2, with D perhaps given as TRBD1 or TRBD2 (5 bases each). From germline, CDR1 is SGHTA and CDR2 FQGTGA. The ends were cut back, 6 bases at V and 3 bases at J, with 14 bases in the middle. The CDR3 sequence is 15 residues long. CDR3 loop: CASRPGTGHTGELFF. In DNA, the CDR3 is TGTGCCAGCAGGCCCGGGACGGGACACACCGGGGAGCTGTTTTTT.

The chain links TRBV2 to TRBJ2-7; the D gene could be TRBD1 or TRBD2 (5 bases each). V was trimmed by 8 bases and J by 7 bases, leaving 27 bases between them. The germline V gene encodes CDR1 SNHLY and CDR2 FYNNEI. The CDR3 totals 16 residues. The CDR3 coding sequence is TGTGCCAGCTGCCGGGACCCGACTTCTACAAGGCGAGAGCAGTACTTC. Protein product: CASCRDPTSTRREQYF.

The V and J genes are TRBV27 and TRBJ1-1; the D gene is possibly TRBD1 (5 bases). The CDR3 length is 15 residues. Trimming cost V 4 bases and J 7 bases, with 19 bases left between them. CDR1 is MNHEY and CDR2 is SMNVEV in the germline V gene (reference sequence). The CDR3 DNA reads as TGTGCCAGCAGTTCCTTAGGGGACCCCGGGGTTGAAGCTTTCTTT. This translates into CASSSLGDPGVEAFF.

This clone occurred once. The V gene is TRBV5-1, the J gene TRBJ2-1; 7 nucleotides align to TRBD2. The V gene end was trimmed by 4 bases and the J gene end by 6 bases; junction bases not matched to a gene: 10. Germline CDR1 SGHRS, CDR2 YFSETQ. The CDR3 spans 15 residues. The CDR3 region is CASSHTSVPGNEQFF. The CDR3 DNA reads TGCGCCAGCAGCCATACTAGCGTCCCAGGCAATGAGCAGTTCTTC.

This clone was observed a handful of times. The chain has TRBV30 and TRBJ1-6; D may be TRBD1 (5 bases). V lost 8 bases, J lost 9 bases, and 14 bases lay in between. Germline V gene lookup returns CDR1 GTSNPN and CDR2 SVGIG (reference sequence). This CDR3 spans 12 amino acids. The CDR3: CARRDSASPLHF. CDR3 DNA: TGTGCCCGACGGGACTCAGCTTCACCCCTCCACTTT.

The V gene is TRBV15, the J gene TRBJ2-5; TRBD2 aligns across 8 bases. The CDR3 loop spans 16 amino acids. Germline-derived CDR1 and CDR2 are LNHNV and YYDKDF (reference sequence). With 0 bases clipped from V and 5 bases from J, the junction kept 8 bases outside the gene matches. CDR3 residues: CATSRETTGGPETQYF. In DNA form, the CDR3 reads TGTGCCACCAGCAGAGAGACAACGGGAGGGCCGGAGACCCAGTACTTC.

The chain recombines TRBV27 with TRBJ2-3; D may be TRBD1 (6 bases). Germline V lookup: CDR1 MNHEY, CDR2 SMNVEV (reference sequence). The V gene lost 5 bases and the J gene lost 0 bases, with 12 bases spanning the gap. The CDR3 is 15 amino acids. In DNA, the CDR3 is TGTGCCAGCAGTGCCGGGACAACCAGCACAGATACGCAGTATTTT. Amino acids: CASSAGTTSTDTQYF.

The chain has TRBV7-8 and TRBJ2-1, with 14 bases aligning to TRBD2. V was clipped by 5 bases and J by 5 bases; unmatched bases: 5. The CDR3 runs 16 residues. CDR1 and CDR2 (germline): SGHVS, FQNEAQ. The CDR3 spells CASSKGTSGSHNEQFF. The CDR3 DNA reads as TGTGCCAGCAGCAAAGGGACTAGCGGGAGCCACAATGAGCAGTTCTTC. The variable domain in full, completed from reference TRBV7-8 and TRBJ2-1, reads GAGVSQSPRYKVAKRGQDVALRCDPISGHVSLFWYQQALGQGPEFLTYFQNEAQLDKSGLPSDRFFAERPEGSVSTLKIQRTQQEDSAVYLCASSKGTSGSHNEQFFGPGTRLTVL.

The CDR3 here is CASRLSGVGPDTQYF. The CDR3 region has the DNA TGTGCCAGCAGGCTTTCGGGAGTGGGGCCCGATACGCAGTATTTT. The gene calls are TRBV2 and TRBJ2-3; D is possibly TRBD2 (6 bases). Looked up from germline, CDR1 is SNHLY and CDR2 is FYNNEI. V was shortened by 6 bases and J by 6 bases, with 19 bases between the two germline ends. CDR3 length equals 15 residues.

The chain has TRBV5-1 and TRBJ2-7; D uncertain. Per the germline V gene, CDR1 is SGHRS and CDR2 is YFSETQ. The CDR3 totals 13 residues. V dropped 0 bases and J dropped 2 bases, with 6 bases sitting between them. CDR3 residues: CASSLDSAYEQYF. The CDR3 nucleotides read TGCGCCAGCAGCTTGGATTCCGCCTACGAGCAGTACTTC.

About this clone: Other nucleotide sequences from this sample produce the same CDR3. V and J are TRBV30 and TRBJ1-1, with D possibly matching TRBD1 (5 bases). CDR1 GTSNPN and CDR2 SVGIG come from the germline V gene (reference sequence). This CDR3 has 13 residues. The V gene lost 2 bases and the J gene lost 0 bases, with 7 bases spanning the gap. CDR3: CAWSRQLNTEAFF. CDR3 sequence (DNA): TGTGCCTGGAGTCGACAGCTGAACACTGAAGCTTTCTTT.

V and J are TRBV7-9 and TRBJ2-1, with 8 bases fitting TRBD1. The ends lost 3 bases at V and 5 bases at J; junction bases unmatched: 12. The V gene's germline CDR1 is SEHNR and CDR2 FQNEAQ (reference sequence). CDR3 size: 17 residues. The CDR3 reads CASSFSVTGTGDNEQFF. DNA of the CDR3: TGTGCCAGCAGCTTCAGCGTGACCGGGACAGGCGACAATGAGCAGTTCTTC.

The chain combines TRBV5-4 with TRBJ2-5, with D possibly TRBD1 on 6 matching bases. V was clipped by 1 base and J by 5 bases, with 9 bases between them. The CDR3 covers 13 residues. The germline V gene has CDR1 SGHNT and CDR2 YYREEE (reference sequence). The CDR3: CASSLRQGETQYF. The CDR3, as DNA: TGTGCCAGCAGCTTGAGGCAGGGGGAGACCCAGTACTTC.

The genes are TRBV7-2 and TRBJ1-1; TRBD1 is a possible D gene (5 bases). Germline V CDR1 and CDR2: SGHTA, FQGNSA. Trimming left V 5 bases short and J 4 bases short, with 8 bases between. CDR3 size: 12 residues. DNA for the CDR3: TGTGCCAGCAGCCCCAGGGTCACTGAAGCTTTCTTT. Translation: CASSPRVTEAFF.

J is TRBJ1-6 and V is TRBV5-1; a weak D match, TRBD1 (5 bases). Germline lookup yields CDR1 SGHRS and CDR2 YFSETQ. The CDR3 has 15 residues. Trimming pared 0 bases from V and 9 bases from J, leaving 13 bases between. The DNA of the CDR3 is TGCGCCAGCAGCTTGGACGGGCAGGGCAGTTCACCCCTCCACTTT. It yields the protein CASSLDGQGSSPLHF.

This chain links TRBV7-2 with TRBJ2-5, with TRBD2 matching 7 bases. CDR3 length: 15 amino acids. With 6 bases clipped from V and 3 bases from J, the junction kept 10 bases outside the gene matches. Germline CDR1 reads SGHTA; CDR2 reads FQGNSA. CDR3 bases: TGTGCCAGCAGTCGCCCCCGGGAGGATAAAGAGACCCAGTACTTC. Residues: CASSRPREDKETQYF.

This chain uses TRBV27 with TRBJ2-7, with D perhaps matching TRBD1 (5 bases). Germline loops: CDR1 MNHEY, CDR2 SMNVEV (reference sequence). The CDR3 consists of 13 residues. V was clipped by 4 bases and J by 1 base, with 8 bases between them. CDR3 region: CASSSRVSYEQYF. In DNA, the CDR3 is TGTGCCAGCAGTTCCAGGGTTTCCTACGAGCAGTACTTC.